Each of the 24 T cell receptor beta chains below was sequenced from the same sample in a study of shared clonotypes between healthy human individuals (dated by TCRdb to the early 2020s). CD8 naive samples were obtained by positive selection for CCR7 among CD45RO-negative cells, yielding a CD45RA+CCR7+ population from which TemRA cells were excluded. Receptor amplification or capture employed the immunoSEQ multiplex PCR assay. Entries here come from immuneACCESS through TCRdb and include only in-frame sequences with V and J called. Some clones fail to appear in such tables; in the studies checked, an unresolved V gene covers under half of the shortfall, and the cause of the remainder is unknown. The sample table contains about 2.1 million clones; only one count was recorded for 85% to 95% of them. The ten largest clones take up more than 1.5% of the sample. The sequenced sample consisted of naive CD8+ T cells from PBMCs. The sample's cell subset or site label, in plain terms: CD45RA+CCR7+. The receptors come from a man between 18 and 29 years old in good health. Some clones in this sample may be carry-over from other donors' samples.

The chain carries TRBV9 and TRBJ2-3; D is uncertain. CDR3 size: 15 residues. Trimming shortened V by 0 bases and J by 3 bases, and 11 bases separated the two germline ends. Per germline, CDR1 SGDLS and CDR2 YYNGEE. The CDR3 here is CASSVGYYATDTQYF. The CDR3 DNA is TGTGCCAGCAGCGTAGGGTACTACGCTACAGATACGCAGTATTTT.

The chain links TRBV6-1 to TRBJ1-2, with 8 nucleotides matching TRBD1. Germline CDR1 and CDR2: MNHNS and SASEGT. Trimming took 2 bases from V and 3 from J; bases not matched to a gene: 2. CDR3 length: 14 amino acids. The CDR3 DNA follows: TGTGCCAGCAGTGAAACAGGGGGGCACTATGGCTACACCTTC. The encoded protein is CASSETGGHYGYTF.

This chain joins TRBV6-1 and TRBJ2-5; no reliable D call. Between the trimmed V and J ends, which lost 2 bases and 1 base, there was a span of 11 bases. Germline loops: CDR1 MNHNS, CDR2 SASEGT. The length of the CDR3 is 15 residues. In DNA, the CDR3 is TGTGCCAGCAGTGAACCGCTTCAAATCCAAGAGACCCAGTACTTC. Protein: CASSEPLQIQETQYF.

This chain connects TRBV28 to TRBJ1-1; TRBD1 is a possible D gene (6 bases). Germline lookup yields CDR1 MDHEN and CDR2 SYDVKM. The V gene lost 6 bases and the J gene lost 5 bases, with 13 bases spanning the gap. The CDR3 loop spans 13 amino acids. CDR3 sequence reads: CASRKPGVTEAFF. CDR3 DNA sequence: TGTGCCAGCAGAAAACCAGGGGTGACTGAAGCTTTCTTT.

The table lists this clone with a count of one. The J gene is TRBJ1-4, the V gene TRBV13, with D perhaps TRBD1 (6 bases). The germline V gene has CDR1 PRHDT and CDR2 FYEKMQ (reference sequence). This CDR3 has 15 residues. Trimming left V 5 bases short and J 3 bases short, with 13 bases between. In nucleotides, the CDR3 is TGTGCCAGCAGCGTCACAGGGCCGGCTAATGAAAAACTGTTTTTT. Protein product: CASSVTGPANEKLFF.

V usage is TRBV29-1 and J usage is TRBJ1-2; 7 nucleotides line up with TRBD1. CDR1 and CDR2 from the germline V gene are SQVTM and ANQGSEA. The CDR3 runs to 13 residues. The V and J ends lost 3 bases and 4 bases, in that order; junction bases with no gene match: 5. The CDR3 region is CSVEKRTGYGYTF. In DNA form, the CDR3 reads TGCAGCGTTGAGAAAAGGACAGGCTATGGCTACACCTTC.

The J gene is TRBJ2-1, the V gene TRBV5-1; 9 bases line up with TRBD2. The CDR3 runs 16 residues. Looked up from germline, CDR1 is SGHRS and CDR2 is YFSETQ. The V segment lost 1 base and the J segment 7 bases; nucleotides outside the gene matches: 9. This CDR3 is CASSLSSSGVMNEQFF. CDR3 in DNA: TGCGCCAGCAGCTTGTCGTCTAGCGGGGTTATGAATGAGCAGTTCTTC.

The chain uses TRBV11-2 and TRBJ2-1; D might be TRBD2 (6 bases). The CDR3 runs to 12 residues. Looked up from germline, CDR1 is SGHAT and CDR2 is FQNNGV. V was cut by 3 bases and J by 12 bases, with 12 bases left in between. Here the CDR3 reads CASSLRLVVQFF. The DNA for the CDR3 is TGTGCCAGCAGCTTGAGACTAGTAGTGCAGTTCTTC. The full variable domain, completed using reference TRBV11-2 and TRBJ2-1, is EAGVAQSPRYKIIEKRQSVAFWCNPISGHATLYWYQQILGQGPKLLIQFQNNGVVDDSQLPKDRFSAERLKGVDSTLKIQPAKLEDSAVYLCASSLRLVVQFFGPGTRLTVL.

In DNA, the CDR3 is TGTGCCAGTAGTGCAACCGGGACAGGGGGCGTCGGGGAGCTGTTTTTT. This encodes CASSATGTGGVGELFF. V and J are TRBV19 and TRBJ2-2, with TRBD1 matching 12 bases. Per the germline V gene, CDR1 is LNHDA and CDR2 is SQIVND (reference sequence). V shed 5 bases, J shed 7 bases, and the junction held 8 bases outside the gene matches. The CDR3 extends over 16 amino acids. The variable domain in full, with the rest retrieved from reference TRBV19 and TRBJ2-2, is DGGITQSPKYLFRKEGQNVTLSCEQNLNHDAMYWYRQDPGQGLRLIYYSQIVNDFQKGDIAEGYSVSREKKESFPLTVTSAQKNPTAFYLCASSATGTGGVGELFFGEGSRLTVL.

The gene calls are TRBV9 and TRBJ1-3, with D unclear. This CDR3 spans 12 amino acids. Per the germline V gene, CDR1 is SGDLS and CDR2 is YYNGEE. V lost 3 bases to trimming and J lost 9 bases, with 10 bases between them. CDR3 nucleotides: TGTGCCAGCAGCGAAGGGAAGGGCACCATATATTTT. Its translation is CASSEGKGTIYF.

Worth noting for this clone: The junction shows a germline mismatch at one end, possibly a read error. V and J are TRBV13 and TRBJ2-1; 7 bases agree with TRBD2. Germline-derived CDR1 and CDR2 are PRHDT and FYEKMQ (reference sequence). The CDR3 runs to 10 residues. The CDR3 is CAVPGREPFF. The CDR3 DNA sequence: TGTGCCGTCCCGGGGCGGGAGCCGTTCTTC.

Here the CDR3 DNA reads TGTGCCAGCAGCTTAGCGCGAGCACAAGAGACCCAGTACTTC. Translation: CASSLARAQETQYF. The chain couples TRBV7-6 to TRBJ2-5, with D unresolved. The germline CDR1 and CDR2 sequences are SGHVS and FNYEAQ. CDR3 size: 14 residues. Trimming pared 0 bases from V and 2 bases from J, leaving 7 bases between. Full variable domain (outside the CDR3, taken from reference TRBV7-6 and TRBJ2-5): GAGVSQSPRYKVTKRGQDVALRCDPISGHVSLYWYRQALGQGPEFLTYFNYEAQQDKSGLPNDRFSAERPEGSISTLTIQRTEQRDSAMYRCASSLARAQETQYFGPGTRLLVL.

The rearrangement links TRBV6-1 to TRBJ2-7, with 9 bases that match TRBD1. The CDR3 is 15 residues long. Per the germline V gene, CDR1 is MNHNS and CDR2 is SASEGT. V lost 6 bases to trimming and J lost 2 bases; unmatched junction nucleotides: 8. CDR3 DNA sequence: TGTGCCAGCAGCTACACGGACAGGGGCCCCTACGAGCAGTACTTC. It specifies CASSYTDRGPYEQYF.

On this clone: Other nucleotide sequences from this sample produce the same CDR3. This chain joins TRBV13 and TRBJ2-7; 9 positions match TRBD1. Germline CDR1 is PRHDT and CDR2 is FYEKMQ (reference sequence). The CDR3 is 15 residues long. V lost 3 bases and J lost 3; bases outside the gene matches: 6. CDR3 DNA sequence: TGTGCCAGCAGCTTGGGGGGACAGGGATACTACGAGCAGTACTTC. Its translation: CASSLGGQGYYEQYF.

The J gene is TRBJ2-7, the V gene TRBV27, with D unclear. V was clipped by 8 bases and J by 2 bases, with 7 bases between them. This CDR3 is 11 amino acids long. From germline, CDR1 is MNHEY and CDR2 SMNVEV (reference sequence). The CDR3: CASGIAYEQYF. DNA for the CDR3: TGTGCCAGCGGAATTGCCTACGAGCAGTACTTC.

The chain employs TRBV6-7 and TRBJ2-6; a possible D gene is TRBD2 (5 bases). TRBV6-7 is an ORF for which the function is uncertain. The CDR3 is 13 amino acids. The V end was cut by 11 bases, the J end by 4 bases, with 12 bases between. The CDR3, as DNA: TGTGCCCCTTGCCGCGGGGGGGCCAACGTCCTGACTTTC. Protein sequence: CAPCRGGANVLTF.

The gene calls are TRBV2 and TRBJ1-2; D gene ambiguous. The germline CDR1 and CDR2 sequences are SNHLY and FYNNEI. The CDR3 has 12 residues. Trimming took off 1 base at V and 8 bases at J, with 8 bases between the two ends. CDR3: CASSEVYGGYTF. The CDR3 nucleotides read TGTGCCAGCAGTGAAGTTTACGGCGGCTACACCTTC.

Here the CDR3 DNA reads TGCAGCGTATTGGGGACAGAAAACTCCTACGAGCAGTACTTC. Its translation is CSVLGTENSYEQYF. This chain links TRBV29-1 with TRBJ2-7; 7 bases are shared with TRBD1. The CDR3 consists of 14 residues. The junction had 8 bases not matched to a gene; V was cut back by 6 bases and J by 0 bases. CDR1 and CDR2 (germline): SQVTM, ANQGSEA.

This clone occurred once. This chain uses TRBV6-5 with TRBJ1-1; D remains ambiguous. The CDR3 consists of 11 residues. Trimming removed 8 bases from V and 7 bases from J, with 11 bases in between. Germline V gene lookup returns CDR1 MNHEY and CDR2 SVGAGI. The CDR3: CASLWGVEAFF. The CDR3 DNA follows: TGTGCCAGCCTTTGGGGTGTTGAAGCTTTCTTT.

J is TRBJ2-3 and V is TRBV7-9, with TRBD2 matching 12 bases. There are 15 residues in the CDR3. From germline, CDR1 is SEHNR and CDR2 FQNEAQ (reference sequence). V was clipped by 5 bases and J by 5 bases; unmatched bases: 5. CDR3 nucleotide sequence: TGTGCCAGCAGCCCATCGGGACTAGCGGGAGATACGCAGTATTTT. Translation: CASSPSGLAGDTQYF.

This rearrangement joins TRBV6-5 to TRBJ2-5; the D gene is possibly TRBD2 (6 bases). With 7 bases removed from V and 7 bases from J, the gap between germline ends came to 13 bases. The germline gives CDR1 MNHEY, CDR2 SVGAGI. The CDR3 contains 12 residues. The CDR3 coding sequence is TGTGCCAGCACCCCTGGGGGAGGGACCCAGTACTTC. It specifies CASTPGGGTQYF.

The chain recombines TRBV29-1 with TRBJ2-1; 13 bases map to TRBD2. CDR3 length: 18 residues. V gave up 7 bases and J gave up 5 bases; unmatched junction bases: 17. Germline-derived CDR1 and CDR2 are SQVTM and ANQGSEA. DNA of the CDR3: TGCAGCGCCCGCGGGGGGGGGCGAGGACTAGCGGGAGACAATGAGCAGTTCTTC. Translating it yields CSARGGGRGLAGDNEQFF.

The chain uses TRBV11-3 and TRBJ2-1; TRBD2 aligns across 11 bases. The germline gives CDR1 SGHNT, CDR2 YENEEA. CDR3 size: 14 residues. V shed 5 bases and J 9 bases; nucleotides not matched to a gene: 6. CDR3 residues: CASSPSGRTAEQFF. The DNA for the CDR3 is TGTGCCAGCAGCCCTAGCGGGAGGACGGCTGAGCAGTTCTTC.

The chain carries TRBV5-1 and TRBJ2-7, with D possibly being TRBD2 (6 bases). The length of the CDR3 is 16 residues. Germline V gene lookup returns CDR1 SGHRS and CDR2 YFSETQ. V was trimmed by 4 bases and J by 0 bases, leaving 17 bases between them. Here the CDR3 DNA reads TGCGCCAGCAGCCTGCTCGGAATCGGGAGCTCCTACGAGCAGTACTTC. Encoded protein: CASSLLGIGSSYEQYF.